This is a list of T cell receptor beta chains from one sample in a study of blood T cell repertoires in COVID-19. The table came from immunoSEQ multiplex PCR; TCRdb's copy has only in-frame clones and leaves some out. This repertoire shows about 250,000 clones, 88% found once; its top ten account for 2.1%. What was sequenced was peripheral blood. These TCRs come from a woman aged 40 to 49 who had recovered from COVID-19. Each CDR3 is given with its conserved first and last residue. D genes are given only for firm matches. Clone size, where shown, is once, few, many, or a class for clones that have expanded.

>TRBV5-4|-|TRBJ1-2|TRBD1
TGTGCCAGCAGCATGACAGGGGGAGACTATGGCTACACCTTC
CASSMTGGDYGYTF
>TRBV4-2|-|TRBJ2-2|TRBD2
TGTGCCAGCAGCCAAGGGAAGCGGGGGGGCCTCGGGGAGCTGTTTTTT
CASSQGKRGGLGELFF
>TRBV7-9|-|TRBJ1-5|TRBD1
TGTGCCAGCAGCAATACAGGGGGCGCGAATCAGCCCCAGCATTTT
CASSNTGGANQPQHF
>TRBV19|-|TRBJ2-7|TRBD2
TGTGCCAGTAGTCCCCGGGCTAGCGGAAACGAGCAGTACTTC
CASSPRASGNEQYF
>TRBV21-1|-|TRBJ1-1|-
TGTGCCAGCAGCAAAGATCGGAACAGGGCGAACACTGAAGCTTTCTTT
CASSKDRNRANTEAFF
>TRBV5-1|-|TRBJ1-1|-
TGCGCCAGCAGCTTGAGTCAGATGAACACTGAAGCTTTCTTT
CASSLSQMNTEAFF
>TRBV2|-|TRBJ1-2|TRBD1
TGTGCCGGCACAGGGGCGATCTATGGCTACACCTTC
CAGTGAIYGYTF
>TRBV18|-|TRBJ2-7|TRBD2
TGTGCCAGCTCACCACTAGCGGGAGTGGGAGAGCAGTACTTC
CASSPLAGVGEQYF
>TRBV19|-|TRBJ1-2|-
TGTGCCAGTAGTCCTCGGGGAATATGGAACTATGGCTACACCTTC
CASSPRGIWNYGYTF
>TRBV18|-|TRBJ1-4|-
TGTGCCAGCTCATCGGACAGATCAACTAATGAAAAACTGTTTTTT
CASSSDRSTNEKLFF
>TRBV30|-|TRBJ1-2|TRBD1
TGTGCCTGGATTACCGGGGACAGCGTGGGCCTGTACACCTTC
CAWITGDSVGLYTF
>TRBV7-2|-|TRBJ2-1|TRBD2
TGTGCCAGCAGCTTGGGTAGCGGGAGTTCCTACAATGAGCAGTTCTTC
CASSLGSGSSYNEQFF
>TRBV7-9|-|TRBJ2-7|TRBD1
TGTGCCAGCAGCATAGACAGGGGGCAGTACTTC
CASSIDRGQYF
>TRBV7-6|once|TRBJ2-7|TRBD2
TGTGCCAGCAGCTTAGAATCTATCTGGGGGGGGTACGAGCAGTACTTC
CASSLESIWGGYEQYF
>TRBV27|-|TRBJ2-7|-
TGTGCCAGCAAAATTGGGACCGGGACCGGGGGCTACGAGCAGTACTTC
CASKIGTGTGGYEQYF
>TRBV7-9|-|TRBJ1-3|-
TGTGCCAGCAGCCCTACAGGCTACTCTGGAAACACCATATATTTT
CASSPTGYSGNTIYF
>TRBV4-1|-|TRBJ1-2|-
TGCGCCAGCAGCCAAGCGGGGGGCAGGAACTATGGCTACACCTTC
CASSQAGGRNYGYTF
>TRBV11-2|-|TRBJ1-5|-
TGTGCCAGCAGCTTAGATGTCAGGAATCAGCCCCAGCATTTT
CASSLDVRNQPQHF
>TRBV3-1/TRBV3-2|once|TRBJ2-7|TRBD2
TGTGCCAGCAGCCAAGTATACGGGAGGCTGAACGAGCAGTACTTC
CASSQVYGRLNEQYF
>TRBV6-2/TRBV6-3|-|TRBJ2-2|-
TGTGCCAGCAGTTCACCTATCGCGGGGGCAGCCGGGGAGCTGTTTTTT
CASSSPIAGAAGELFF
>TRBV7-9|-|TRBJ2-1|-
TGTGCCAGCAGCTTTAGGAGGGATAGGCGGGAAATTCTCCTCTTC
CASSFRRDRREILLF
>TRBV30|-|TRBJ1-2|-
TGTGCCTGGAGTCGGGACTTGGGAGGCTACACCTTC
CAWSRDLGGYTF
>TRBV4-1|-|TRBJ2-5|-
TGCGCCAGCAGCCAGCCGGGACAAGCTACGGAGACCCAGTACTTC
CASSQPGQATETQYF
>TRBV24-1|-|TRBJ2-5|TRBD1
TGTGCCACCAGGAGGGGACAGGGGGAAAAGACCCAGTACTTC
CATRRGQGEKTQYF
>TRBV5-1|-|TRBJ2-7|TRBD1
TGCGCCAGCAGCTTGGGTTACGGACAGGGAACCTACGAGCAGTACTTC
CASSLGYGQGTYEQYF
>TRBV7-9|-|TRBJ1-1|-
TGTGCCAGCAGCCCCTCTCGGGGAGTGAACACTGAAGCTTTCTTT
CASSPSRGVNTEAFF
>TRBV5-1|-|TRBJ1-5|TRBD1
TGCGCCAGCAGCAGGGACAGAGATCAGCCCCAGCATTTT
CASSRDRDQPQHF
>TRBV4-3|-|TRBJ2-7|TRBD2
TGCGCCAGAACGCTCGACCCTGGACTAGCGGCACACGAGCAGTACTTC
CARTLDPGLAAHEQYF
>TRBV6-5|-|TRBJ1-1|-
TGTGCCAGCAGAAAAAGGGGGTACACTGAAGCTTTCTTT
CASRKRGYTEAFF
>TRBV7-2|-|TRBJ2-3|TRBD2
TGTGCCAGCAGCTTAGCCAGCCTAGCGGGGACAGATACGCAGTATTTT
CASSLASLAGTDTQYF
>TRBV7-3|-|TRBJ2-1|-
TGTGCCAGCAGCTCCAGACGCGGGGAGCAGTTCTTC
CASSSRRGEQFF
>TRBV4-3|-|TRBJ2-2|TRBD1
TGCGCCAGCAGCCAAGATTTGCGGACAGGGGTGAGCACCGGGGAGCTGTTTTTT
CASSQDLRTGVSTGELFF
>TRBV4-3|-|TRBJ1-2|TRBD1
TGCGCCAGCAGCCAAGGTGACAGGGTTGCTGCTGGCTACACCTTC
CASSQGDRVAAGYTF
>TRBV18|-|TRBJ1-4|TRBD1
TGTGCCAGCTCACCACGAGCCCCAGGGGGCCCCTCAACTAATGAAAAACTGTTTTTT
CASSPRAPGGPSTNEKLFF
>TRBV6-5|once|TRBJ1-4|-
TGTGCCAGCGGATCCAACCCAGCGAGTAATGAAAAACTGTTTTTT
CASGSNPASNEKLFF
>TRBV10-3|-|TRBJ1-2|TRBD1
TGTGCCATCAGTGAGTCTGAAGGGGGCGCTTACTATGGCTACACCTTC
CAISESEGGAYYGYTF
>TRBV29-1|-|TRBJ1-2|TRBD1
TGCAGGGCTTTAGCGGCCGGGACAGGAGGGATTGGCTACACCTTC
CRALAAGTGGIGYTF
>TRBV11-2|once|TRBJ2-7|TRBD1
TGTGCCAGCAGCGAGGTGGGACAGGGACCTTACGAGCAGTACTTC
CASSEVGQGPYEQYF
>TRBV15|-|TRBJ2-2|-
TGTGCCACCAGCGGACACGGTCCGAACACCGGGGAGCTGTTTTTT
CATSGHGPNTGELFF
>TRBV7-6|-|TRBJ2-3|TRBD2
TGTGCCAGCAGCTTAGCCCATGGCGGGGGGCCCCCGCCTACGCAGTATTTT
CASSLAHGGGPPPTQYF
>TRBV5-5|few|TRBJ1-1|-
TGTGCCAGCAGCGAAACGAGGAACACTGAAGCTTTCTTT
CASSETRNTEAFF
>TRBV4-1|once|TRBJ1-6|-
TGCGCCAGCAGCCAAGATGAGCTTCGCGATTCACCCCTCCACTTT
CASSQDELRDSPLHF
>TRBV5-1|-|TRBJ2-3|TRBD2
TGCGCCAGCAGCCCGGGACTAGCGGGAGATACGGATACGCAGTATTTT
CASSPGLAGDTDTQYF
>TRBV4-2|-|TRBJ1-1|TRBD1
TGTGCCAGCAGCGAACTCGACAGGGGGTGGCGATTT
CASSELDRGWRF
>TRBV24-1|-|TRBJ2-5|-
TGTGCCACCAGTGATTCAAAGGAGCTCAAAGAGACCCAGTACTTC
CATSDSKELKETQYF
>TRBV19|-|TRBJ1-5|TRBD1
TGTGCCAGTAGTATTCTGGGACAGGGGTATTATAGCAATCAGCCCCAGCATTTT
CASSILGQGYYSNQPQHF
>TRBV7-9|-|TRBJ2-3|TRBD1
TGTGCCAGCAGCTTACAGGGACAGGGCATAGATACGCAGTATTTT
CASSLQGQGIDTQYF
>TRBV4-3|-|TRBJ1-3|-
TGCGCCAGCAGCCAAGAACTAGGCCCCATCTCTGGAAACACCATATATTTT
CASSQELGPISGNTIYF
>TRBV7-2|-|TRBJ2-1|TRBD2
TGTGCCAGCAGCTTAAGAACCAGCGGGGGGGCGGATTACTATGAGCAGTTCTTC
CASSLRTSGGADYYEQFF
>TRBV7-9|once|TRBJ1-1|-
TGTGCCAGCAGCTTAGTTAAAAAGAGCACTGAAGCTTTCTTT
CASSLVKKSTEAFF
>TRBV13|once|TRBJ2-1|-
TGTGCCAGCAGCTTCCCGACCAAGGCAGGCTACAATGAGCAGTTCTTC
CASSFPTKAGYNEQFF
>TRBV5-6|-|TRBJ2-7|TRBD2
TGTGCCAGCAGCACCGTCCGGACTAGCGGTCTCTACGAGCAGTACTTC
CASSTVRTSGLYEQYF
>TRBV5-1|-|TRBJ1-2|TRBD1
TGCGCCAGCAGCGGGACAGGGGGGTCGTATGGCTACACCTTC
CASSGTGGSYGYTF